The sequence of this T cell receptor (beta chain) was determined in a study of blood T cell repertoires in COVID-19. Background on the study: Samples representing acute and convalescent COVID-19 were sourced from the United States, Italy and Spain.

Per the original methods: Estimates of nucleated cell counts were drawn from the amplification of reference gene primers. Sequencing was performed with immunoSEQ multiplex PCR; in TCRdb, only in-frame clones are kept and a portion is missing. Clonal size and the V and J genes are those of that table, whereas D and trimming came from the DNA. Among some 320,000 clones listed, approximately 87% were seen once. The sequenced sample was PBMCs or T cells enriched from blood (not recorded which). The sequence derives from a woman younger than 45 who had recovered from COVID-19.

CDR3 nucleotides: TGTGCCATCAGTGAGGGACTCATTTACGAGCAGTACTTC. The encoded protein is CAISEGLIYEQYF. V is TRBV10-3 and J is TRBJ2-7; TRBD2 might be the D (5 bases). The germline V gene has CDR1 ENHRY and CDR2 SYGVKD. The CDR3 spans 13 residues. V was pared by 2 bases and J by 4 bases, with 9 bases between.